This T cell receptor (beta chain) was sequenced in a study of cytomegalovirus exposure and HLA in healthy donors. Whole-study findings and limits: Overall, about 160 TCR beta chains were annotated as cytomegalovirus-associated. Reports showed the classifier diagnosing cytomegalovirus status with high specificity and sensitivity. In vitro work confirmed that a few CMV-associated chains recognize CMV antigens.

The method was immunoSEQ multiplex PCR; TCRdb's version includes in-frame clones alone and lacks a portion of them. This table has about 62,000 clones, roughly 94% appearing once. With regard to this clone: Its antigen remains unknown.

Trimming took 6 bases from V and 4 from J, leaving 13 bases between them. The CDR3 runs to 14 residues. Germline CDR1 reads MNHEY; CDR2 reads SMNVEV (reference sequence). The donors formed part of the roughly 120-subject validation cohort, distinct from the roughly 670-subject first cohort. The chain employs TRBV27 and TRBJ2-1, with a tentative D call TRBD2 (6 bases). Sample: PBMCs. This receptor was obtained from a woman aged 18-29 years in good health and CMV-seropositive. CDR3 nucleotide sequence: TGTGCCAGCAGCGATAGCGGAGTATACAATGAGCAGTTCTTC. Amino acids: CASSDSGVYNEQFF.